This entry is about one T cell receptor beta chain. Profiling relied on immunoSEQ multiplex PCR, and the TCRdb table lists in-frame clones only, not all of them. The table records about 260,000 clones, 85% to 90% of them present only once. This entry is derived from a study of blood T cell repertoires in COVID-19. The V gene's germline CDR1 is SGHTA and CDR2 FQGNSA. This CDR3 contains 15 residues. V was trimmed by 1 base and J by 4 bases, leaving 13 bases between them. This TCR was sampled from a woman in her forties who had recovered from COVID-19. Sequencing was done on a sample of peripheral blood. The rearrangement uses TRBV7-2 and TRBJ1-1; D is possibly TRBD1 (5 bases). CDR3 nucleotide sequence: TGTGCCAGCAGCTTAGTGGGCCAGGGTACCACTGAAGCTTTCTTT. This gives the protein CASSLVGQGTTEAFF.